Described below is a single T cell receptor beta chain sequence and its context. Profiling relied on immunoSEQ multiplex PCR, and the TCRdb table lists in-frame clones only, not all of them. The sample contains about 160,000 clones, approximately 90% of which appear only once. Germline assignment: CDR1 LGHNA and CDR2 YSLEER. The CDR3 runs 17 residues. V dropped 0 bases and J dropped 0 bases, with 12 bases sitting between them. The data stem from a study of control samples from healthy donors and cancer patients. The sequence was collected from a man younger than 45 in good health. The chain employs TRBV4-3 and TRBJ2-4; possibly TRBD1 for D (5 bases). Sequencing was done on a sample of blood. The DNA of the CDR3 is TGCGCCAGCAGCCAAGATTGGGCAGGGTTAGCCAAAAACATTCAGTACTTC. Amino acid sequence: CASSQDWAGLAKNIQYF.